This T cell receptor (beta chain) was obtained from a study of blood T cell repertoires in COVID-19. Study in general: Sites in the United States, Italy and Spain provided acute and convalescent COVID-19 samples.

V dropped 3 bases and J dropped 3 bases, with 11 bases sitting between them. The CDR3 runs to 14 residues. CDR1 is SGHTA, CDR2 FQGTGA, per germline. In the source study's methods: It was from reference gene primer amplification that nucleated cell counts were estimated. TCRdb's copy holds only in-frame clones and misses some; the assay was immunoSEQ multiplex PCR. Clone size and the V and J calls come from that table; the DNA yielded D and trimming. The table shows 95,000 to 150,000 clones, with around nine tenths occurring only once. The sequencing sample was made of peripheral blood. The TCR originated in a woman between 50 and 59 years old with active or convalescent COVID-19. The chain employs TRBV7-3 and TRBJ1-1; D is uncertain. This chain's CDR3 is CASSLNSGDTEAFF. The CDR3 region has the DNA TGTGCCAGCAGCTTGAATTCCGGGGACACTGAAGCTTTCTTT.